This T cell receptor (beta chain) was found in a study of Ad26.COV2.S vaccination and SARS-CoV-2 variants. Findings and limits, study-wide: Vaccinees and placebo recipients showed similar non-spike TCR breadth. In TCR breadth and depth analyses, total T cell responses may have been underestimated. Ad26.COV2.S recipients had broader spike-specific TCRs (P = 0.0014).

Germline CDR1 LGHNA, CDR2 YNFKEQ. J gave up 2 bases and V 3 bases, and 7 bases lay outside the gene matches. This CDR3 region has 15 residues. As to treatment: 19 received Ad26.COV2.S at low or high dose, single or two shots; about 5 received placebo; per-sample allocation not given. Material that was analyzed had been drawn on day 63 after the first vaccine or placebo injection. TCRdb's table, derived via immunoSEQ multiplex PCR, lists solely in-frame clones and lacks some. Here the sample spans a few hundred thousand clones, roughly 85% being singletons. As to this clone: Its antigen is not identified.

Specimen: peripheral blood, collected in a trial of Ad26.COV2.S vaccine versus placebo. The sequence was obtained from a person between 18 and 59 years old who received the Ad26.COV2.S COVID-19 vaccine or a placebo. This chain links TRBV4-2 with TRBJ2-7; 7 nucleotides line up with TRBD2. CDR3 in amino acids: CASSQAWEGPYEQYF. In DNA form, the CDR3 reads TGTGCCAGCAGCCAGGCGTGGGAGGGACCCTACGAGCAGTACTTC.